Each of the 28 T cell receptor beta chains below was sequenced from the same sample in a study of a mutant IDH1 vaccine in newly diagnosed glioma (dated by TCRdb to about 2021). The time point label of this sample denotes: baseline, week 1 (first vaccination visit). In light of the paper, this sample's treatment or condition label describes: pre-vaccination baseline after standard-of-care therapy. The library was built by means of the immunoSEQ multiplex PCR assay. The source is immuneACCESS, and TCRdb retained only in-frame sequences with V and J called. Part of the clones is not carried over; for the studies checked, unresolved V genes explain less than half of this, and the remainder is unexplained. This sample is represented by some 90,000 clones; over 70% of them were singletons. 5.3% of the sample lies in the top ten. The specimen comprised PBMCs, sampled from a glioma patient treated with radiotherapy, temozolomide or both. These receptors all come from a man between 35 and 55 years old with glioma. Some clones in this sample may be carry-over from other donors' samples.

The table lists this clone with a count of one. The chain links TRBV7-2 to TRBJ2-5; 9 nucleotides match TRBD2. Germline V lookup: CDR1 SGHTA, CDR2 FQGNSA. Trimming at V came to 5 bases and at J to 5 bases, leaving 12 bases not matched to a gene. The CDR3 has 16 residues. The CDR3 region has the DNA TGTGCCAGCAGCCCAAGCTGGCCTAGCGGGGTGGAGACCCAGTACTTC. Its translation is CASSPSWPSGVETQYF.

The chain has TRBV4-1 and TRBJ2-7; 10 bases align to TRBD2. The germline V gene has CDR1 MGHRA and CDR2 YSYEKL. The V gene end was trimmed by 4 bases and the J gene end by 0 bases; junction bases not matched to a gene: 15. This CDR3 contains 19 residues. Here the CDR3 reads CASSLLGPSGGAGSYEQYF. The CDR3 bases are TGCGCCAGCAGCCTCCTCGGACCAAGCGGGGGGGCCGGCTCCTACGAGCAGTACTTC.

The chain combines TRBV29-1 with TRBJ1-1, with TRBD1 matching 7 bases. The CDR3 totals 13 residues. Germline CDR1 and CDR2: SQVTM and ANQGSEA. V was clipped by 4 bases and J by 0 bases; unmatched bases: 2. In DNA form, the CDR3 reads TGCAGCGTTGGGGACAGCGTGAACACTGAAGCTTTCTTT. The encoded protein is CSVGDSVNTEAFF.

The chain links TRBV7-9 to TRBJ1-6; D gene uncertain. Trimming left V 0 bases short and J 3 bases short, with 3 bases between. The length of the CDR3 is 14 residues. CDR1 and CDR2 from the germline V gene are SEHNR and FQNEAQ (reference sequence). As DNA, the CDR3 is TGTGCCAGCAGCTTAGCAGACTATAATTCACCCCTCCACTTT. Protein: CASSLADYNSPLHF.

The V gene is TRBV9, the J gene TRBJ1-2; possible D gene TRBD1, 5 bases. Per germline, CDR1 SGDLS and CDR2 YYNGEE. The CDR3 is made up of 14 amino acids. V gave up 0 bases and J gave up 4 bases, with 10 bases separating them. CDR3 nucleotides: TGTGCCAGCAGCGTAGACCAGGGCCCCTATGGCTACACCTTC. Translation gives CASSVDQGPYGYTF.

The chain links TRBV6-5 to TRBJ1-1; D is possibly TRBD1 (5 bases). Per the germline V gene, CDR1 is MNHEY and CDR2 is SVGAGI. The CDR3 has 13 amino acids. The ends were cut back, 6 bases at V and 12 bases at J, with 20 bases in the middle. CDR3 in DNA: TGTGCCAGCAGCGCACCGGGGCTCTGGGGGACTTTCTTT. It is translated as CASSAPGLWGTFF.

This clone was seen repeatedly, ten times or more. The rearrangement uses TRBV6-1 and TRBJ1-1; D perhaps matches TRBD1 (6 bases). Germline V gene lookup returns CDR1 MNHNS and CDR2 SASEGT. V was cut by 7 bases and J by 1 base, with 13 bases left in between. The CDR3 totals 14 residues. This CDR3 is CASNTWGPNTEAFF. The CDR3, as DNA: TGTGCCAGCAACACTTGGGGGCCGAACACTGAAGCTTTCTTT.

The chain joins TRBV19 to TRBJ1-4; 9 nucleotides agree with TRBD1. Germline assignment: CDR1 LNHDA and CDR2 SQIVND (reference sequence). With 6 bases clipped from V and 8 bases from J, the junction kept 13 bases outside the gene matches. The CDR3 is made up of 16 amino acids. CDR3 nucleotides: TGTGCCAGTAGGAGGCCTTTGGGACAGGGACAGGAAAAACTGTTTTTT. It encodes CASRRPLGQGQEKLFF.

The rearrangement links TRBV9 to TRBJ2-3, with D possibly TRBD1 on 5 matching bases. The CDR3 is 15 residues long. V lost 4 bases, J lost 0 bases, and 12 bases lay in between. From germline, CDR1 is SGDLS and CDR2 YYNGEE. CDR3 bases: TGTGCCAGCAGCATTTCGACAGTCAGCACAGATACGCAGTATTTT. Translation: CASSISTVSTDTQYF.

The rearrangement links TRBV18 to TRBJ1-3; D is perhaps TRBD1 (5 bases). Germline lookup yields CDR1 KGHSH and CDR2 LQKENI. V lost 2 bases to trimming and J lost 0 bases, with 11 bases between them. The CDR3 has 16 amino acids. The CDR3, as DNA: TGTGCCAGCTCACCAAAGATGGGGGGCTCTGGAAACACCATATATTTT. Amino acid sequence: CASSPKMGGSGNTIYF.

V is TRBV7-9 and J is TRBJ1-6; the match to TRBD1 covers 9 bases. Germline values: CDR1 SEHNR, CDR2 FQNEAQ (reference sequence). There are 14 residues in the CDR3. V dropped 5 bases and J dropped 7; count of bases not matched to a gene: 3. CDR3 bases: TGTGCCAGCAGCCGAGGACAGGGGAATTCACCCCTCCACTTT. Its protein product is CASSRGQGNSPLHF.

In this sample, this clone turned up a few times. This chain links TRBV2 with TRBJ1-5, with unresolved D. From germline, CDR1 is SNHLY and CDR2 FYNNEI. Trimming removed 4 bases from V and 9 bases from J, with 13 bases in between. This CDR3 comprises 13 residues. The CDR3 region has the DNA TGTGCCAGCAGTGGTCACGGCTTGATGCCCCAGCATTTT. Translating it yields CASSGHGLMPQHF.

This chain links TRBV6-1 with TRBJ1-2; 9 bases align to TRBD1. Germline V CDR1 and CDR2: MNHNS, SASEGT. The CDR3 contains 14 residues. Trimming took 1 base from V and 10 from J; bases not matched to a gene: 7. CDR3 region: CASSEVTGTGIYTF. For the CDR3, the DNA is TGTGCCAGCAGTGAAGTTACAGGGACAGGGATCTACACCTTC.

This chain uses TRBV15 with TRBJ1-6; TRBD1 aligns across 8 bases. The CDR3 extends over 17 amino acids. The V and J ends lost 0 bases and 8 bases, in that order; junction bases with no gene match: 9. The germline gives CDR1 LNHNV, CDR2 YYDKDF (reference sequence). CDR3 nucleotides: TGTGCCACCAGCAGAGAATCGGGACAGGATACCGATTCACCCCTCCACTTT. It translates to CATSRESGQDTDSPLHF.

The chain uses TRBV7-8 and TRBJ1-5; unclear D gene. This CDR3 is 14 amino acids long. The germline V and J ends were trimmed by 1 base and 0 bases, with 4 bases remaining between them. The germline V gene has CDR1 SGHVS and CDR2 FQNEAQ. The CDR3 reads CASSLVASNQPQHF. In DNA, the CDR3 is TGTGCCAGCAGCTTAGTGGCTAGCAATCAGCCCCAGCATTTT. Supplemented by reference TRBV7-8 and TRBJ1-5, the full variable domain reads GAGVSQSPRYKVAKRGQDVALRCDPISGHVSLFWYQQALGQGPEFLTYFQNEAQLDKSGLPSDRFFAERPEGSVSTLKIQRTQQEDSAVYLCASSLVASNQPQHFGDGTRLSIL.

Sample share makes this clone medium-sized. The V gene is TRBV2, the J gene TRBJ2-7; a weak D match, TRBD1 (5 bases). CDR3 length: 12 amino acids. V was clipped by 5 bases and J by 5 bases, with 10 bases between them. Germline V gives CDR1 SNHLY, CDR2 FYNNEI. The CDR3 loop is CASSTTGDEQYF. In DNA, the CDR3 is TGTGCCAGCAGTACAACAGGAGACGAGCAGTACTTC.

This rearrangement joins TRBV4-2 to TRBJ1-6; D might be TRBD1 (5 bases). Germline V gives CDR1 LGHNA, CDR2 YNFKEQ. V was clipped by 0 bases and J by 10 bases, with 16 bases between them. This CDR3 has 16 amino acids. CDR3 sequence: CASSQEGLTVRSPLHF. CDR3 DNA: TGTGCCAGCAGCCAAGAGGGGCTCACGGTACGGTCACCCCTCCACTTT.

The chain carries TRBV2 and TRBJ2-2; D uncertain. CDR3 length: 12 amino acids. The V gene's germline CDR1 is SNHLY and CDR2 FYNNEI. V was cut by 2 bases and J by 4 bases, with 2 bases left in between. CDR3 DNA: TGTGCCAGCAGTGAACGCACCGGGGAGCTGTTTTTT. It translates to CASSERTGELFF. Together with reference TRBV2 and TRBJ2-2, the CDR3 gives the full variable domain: EPEVTQTPSHQVTQMGQEVILRCVPISNHLYFYWYRQILGQKVEFLVSFYNNEISEKSEIFDDQFSVERPDGSNFTLKIRSTKLEDSAMYFCASSERTGELFFGEGSRLTVL.

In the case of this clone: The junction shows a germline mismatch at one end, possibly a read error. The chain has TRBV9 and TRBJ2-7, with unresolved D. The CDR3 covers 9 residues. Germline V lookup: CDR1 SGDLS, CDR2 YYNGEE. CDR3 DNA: TGTGCCAGCAGCCCGACGGGTATATTC. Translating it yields CASSPTGIF.

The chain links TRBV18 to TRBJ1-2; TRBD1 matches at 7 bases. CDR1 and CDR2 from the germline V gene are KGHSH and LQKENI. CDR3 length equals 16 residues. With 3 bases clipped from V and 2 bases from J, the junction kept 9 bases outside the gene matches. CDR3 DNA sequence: TGTGCCAGCTCACCTAGGGAGGGACAGAACAACTATGGCTACACCTTC. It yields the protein CASSPREGQNNYGYTF.

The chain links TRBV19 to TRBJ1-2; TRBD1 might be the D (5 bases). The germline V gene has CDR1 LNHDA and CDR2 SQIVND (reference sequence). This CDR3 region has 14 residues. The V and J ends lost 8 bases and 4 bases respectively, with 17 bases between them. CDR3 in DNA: TGTGCCAGTGGGGGATCGGGCAGAGTCTATGGCTACACCTTC. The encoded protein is CASGGSGRVYGYTF. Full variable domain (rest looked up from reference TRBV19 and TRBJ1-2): DGGITQSPKYLFRKEGQNVTLSCEQNLNHDAMYWYRQDPGQGLRLIYYSQIVNDFQKGDIAEGYSVSREKKESFPLTVTSAQKNPTAFYLCASGGSGRVYGYTFGSGTRLTVV.

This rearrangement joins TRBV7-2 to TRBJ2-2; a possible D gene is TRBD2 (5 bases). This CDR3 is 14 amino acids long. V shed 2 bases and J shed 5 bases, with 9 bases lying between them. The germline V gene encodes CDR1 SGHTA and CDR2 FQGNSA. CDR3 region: CASSLPSRTGELFF. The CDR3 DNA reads TGTGCCAGCAGCTTACCTAGCCGGACCGGGGAGCTGTTTTTT.

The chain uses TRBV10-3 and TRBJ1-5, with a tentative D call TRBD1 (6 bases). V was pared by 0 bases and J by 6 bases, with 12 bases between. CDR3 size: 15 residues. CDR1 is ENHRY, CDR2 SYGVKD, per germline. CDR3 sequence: CAISESIQGFQPQHF. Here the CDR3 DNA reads TGTGCCATCAGTGAGTCCATACAGGGCTTTCAGCCCCAGCATTTT.

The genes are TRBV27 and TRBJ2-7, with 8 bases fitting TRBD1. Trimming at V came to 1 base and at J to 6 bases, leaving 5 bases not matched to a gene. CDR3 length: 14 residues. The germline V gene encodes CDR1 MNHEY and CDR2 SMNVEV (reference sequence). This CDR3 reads CASSLFGQGAEQYF. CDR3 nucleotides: TGTGCCAGCAGTTTATTTGGCCAGGGGGCCGAGCAGTACTTC.

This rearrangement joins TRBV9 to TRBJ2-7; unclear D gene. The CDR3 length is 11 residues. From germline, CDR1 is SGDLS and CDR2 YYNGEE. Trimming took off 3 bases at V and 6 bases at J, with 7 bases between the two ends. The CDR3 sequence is CASSADGEQYF. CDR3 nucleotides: TGTGCCAGCAGCGCCGATGGCGAGCAGTACTTC.

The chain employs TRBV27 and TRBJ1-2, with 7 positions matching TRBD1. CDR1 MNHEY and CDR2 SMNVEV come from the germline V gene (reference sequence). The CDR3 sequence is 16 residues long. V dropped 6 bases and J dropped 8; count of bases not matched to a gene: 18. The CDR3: CASSSSRGGASGGYTF. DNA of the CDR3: TGTGCCAGCAGCTCGTCACGAGGGGGCGCGAGTGGGGGCTACACCTTC.

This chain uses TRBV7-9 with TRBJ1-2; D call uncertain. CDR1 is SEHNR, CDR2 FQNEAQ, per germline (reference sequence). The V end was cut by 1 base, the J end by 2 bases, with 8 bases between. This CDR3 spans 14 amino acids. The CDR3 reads CASSLVKQNYGYTF. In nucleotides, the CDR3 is TGTGCCAGCAGCTTAGTAAAGCAGAACTATGGCTACACCTTC.

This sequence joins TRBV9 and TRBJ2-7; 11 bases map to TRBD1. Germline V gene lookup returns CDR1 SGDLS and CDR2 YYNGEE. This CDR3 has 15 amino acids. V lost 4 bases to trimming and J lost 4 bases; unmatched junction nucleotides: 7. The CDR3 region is CASSPWDRGKYEQYF. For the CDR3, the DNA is TGTGCCAGCAGCCCCTGGGACAGGGGGAAATACGAGCAGTACTTC.